Reported below is one TCR beta chain. The antigen remains undetermined. The assay was immunoSEQ multiplex PCR, and TCRdb's table has in-frame clones only and misses some. Of 250,000 or so clones detected, 87% appear once; the ten largest clones hold nearly 3%. This sample is part of a study of Ad26.COV2.S vaccination and SARS-CoV-2 variants. The CDR3 is made up of 14 amino acids. The germline CDR1 and CDR2 sequences are SEHNR and FQNEAQ (reference sequence). Deletions cut 5 bases from V and 4 bases from J, with 13 bases between. Study outcomes and limitations: An underestimation of total T cell responses may have resulted from the TCR breadth and depth analyses.

Noted treatment: some 20 received Ad26.COV2.S at low or high dose, single or two shots; 5 received placebo; per-sample allocation not given. The samples date from day 63 after the first vaccine or placebo injection. This receptor was identified in a person between 18 and 65 years old who received the Ad26.COV2.S COVID-19 vaccine or a placebo. Source: peripheral blood, taken in a trial of Ad26.COV2.S vaccine versus placebo. This rearrangement joins TRBV7-9 to TRBJ2-3; tentatively, D is TRBD1 (5 bases). The chain's CDR3 is CASSDSLFPDTQYF. Written as DNA, the CDR3 is TGTGCCAGCAGCGACAGTCTGTTCCCAGATACGCAGTATTTT.